Listed below are T cell receptor beta chains from one sample, sequenced in a study of T-cell memory formation after mild COVID-19. A single record per CDR3 protein comes from TCRdb applying MiXCR to the 5' RACE reads. The table records about half a million distinct CDR3 sequences, 15% to 20% of them present only once. The sample comprised PBMCs or a T cell subset sorted from them (not recorded which). The receptors shown here come from an adult woman who had mild COVID-19 (a few samples of this study predate the infection). Cell type and time point are not known. The CDR3 runs from the conserved cysteine through the conserved F or W. A D gene is named only where the DNA matches it firmly. Expanded clones are given a class, and other clones once, few, many or no size at all.

j_gene: TRBJ1-5
v_gene: TRBV18
abundance: -
d_gene: TRBD1
CDR3aa: CASSPQGARDQPQHF
CDR3nt: TGTGCCAGCTCACCACAGGGGGCCCGGGATCAGCCCCAGCATTTT

j_gene: TRBJ1-1
v_gene: TRBV6-5
abundance: few
d_gene: -
CDR3aa: CASSSPAGAFF
CDR3nt: TGTGCCAGCAGCTCCCCAGCTGGAGCTTTCTTT

j_gene: TRBJ2-1
v_gene: TRBV2
abundance: once
d_gene: TRBD2
CDR3aa: CASSPVMAGGRHYNEQFF
CDR3nt: TGTGCCAGCAGTCCTGTAATGGCGGGAGGACGGCATTACAATGAGCAGTTCTTC

j_gene: TRBJ2-7
v_gene: TRBV5-1
abundance: -
d_gene: -
CDR3aa: CASSSRGTGAYEQYF
CDR3nt: TGCGCCAGCAGCTCCCGGGGGACCGGCGCCTACGAGCAGTACTTC

j_gene: TRBJ2-3
v_gene: TRBV2
abundance: -
d_gene: TRBD1
CDR3aa: CASSPTGGVTDTQYF
CDR3nt: TGTGCCAGCAGTCCCACAGGGGGCGTAACAGATACGCAGTATTTT

j_gene: TRBJ1-3
v_gene: TRBV4-1
abundance: few
d_gene: -
CDR3aa: CASSQVSGGGNTIYF
CDR3nt: TGCGCCAGCAGCCAAGTATCGGGAGGCGGAAACACCATATATTTT

j_gene: TRBJ2-7
v_gene: TRBV5-1
abundance: few
d_gene: -
CDR3aa: CASSLLGAYTYEQYF
CDR3nt: TGCGCCAGCAGCTTGTTAGGAGCGTATACCTACGAGCAGTACTTC

j_gene: TRBJ1-5
v_gene: TRBV4-2
abundance: -
d_gene: -
CDR3aa: CASSQTDRRDQPQHF
CDR3nt: TGTGCCAGCAGCCAAACCGACAGAAGGGATCAGCCCCAGCATTTT

j_gene: TRBJ2-1
v_gene: TRBV5-1
abundance: -
d_gene: TRBD2
CDR3aa: CASSLYTGTSMTSNEQFF
CDR3nt: TGCGCCAGCAGCTTATATACCGGGACTAGCATGACATCTAATGAGCAGTTCTTC

j_gene: TRBJ1-5
v_gene: TRBV29-1
abundance: -
d_gene: -
CDR3aa: CSVLAGGNQPQHF
CDR3nt: TGCAGCGTTCTTGCAGGGGGCAATCAGCCCCAGCATTTT

j_gene: TRBJ1-2
v_gene: TRBV20-1
abundance: -
d_gene: -
CDR3aa: CSAGIDGYTF
CDR3nt: TGCAGTGCAGGAATAGATGGCTACACCTTC

j_gene: TRBJ2-7
v_gene: TRBV27
abundance: -
d_gene: -
CDR3aa: CASSPLGESSYEQYF
CDR3nt: TGTGCCAGCAGTCCTCTCGGGGAGAGCTCCTACGAGCAGTACTTC

j_gene: TRBJ2-3
v_gene: TRBV4-1
abundance: -
d_gene: TRBD2
CDR3aa: CASSQGVAGGPGDTQYF
CDR3nt: TGCGCCAGCAGCCAAGGGGTAGCGGGAGGGCCGGGAGATACGCAGTATTTT

j_gene: TRBJ2-5
v_gene: TRBV4-1
abundance: few
d_gene: -
CDR3aa: CASSQGAATQETQYF
CDR3nt: TGCGCCAGCAGCCAAGGAGCAGCGACCCAAGAGACCCAGTACTTC

j_gene: TRBJ1-4
v_gene: TRBV6-5
abundance: -
d_gene: -
CDR3aa: CASRLIWGPRGSNEKLFF
CDR3nt: TGTGCCAGCAGACTGATCTGGGGACCTCGCGGGTCGAACGAAAAACTGTTTTTT

j_gene: TRBJ2-3
v_gene: TRBV12-3/TRBV12-4
abundance: few
d_gene: TRBD2
CDR3aa: CASRQTSGNTDTQYF
CDR3nt: TGTGCCAGCAGACAGACTAGCGGGAACACAGATACGCAGTATTTT

j_gene: TRBJ2-7
v_gene: TRBV4-1
abundance: -
d_gene: -
CDR3aa: CASSQDRAGTPYEQYF
CDR3nt: TGCGCCAGCAGCCAAGATCGGGCAGGGACCCCCTACGAGCAGTACTTC

j_gene: TRBJ2-5
v_gene: TRBV12-3/TRBV12-4
abundance: few
d_gene: -
CDR3aa: CASSYYRLEGETQYF
CDR3nt: TGTGCCAGCAGCTACTACCGGCTCGAGGGAGAGACCCAGTACTTC

j_gene: TRBJ2-2
v_gene: TRBV7-9
abundance: few
d_gene: -
CDR3aa: CASSFGGPGELFF
CDR3nt: TGTGCCAGCAGCTTTGGGGGGCCCGGGGAGCTGTTTTTT

j_gene: TRBJ2-7
v_gene: TRBV6-2/TRBV6-3
abundance: few
d_gene: -
CDR3aa: CASSPPPGVGYEQYF
CDR3nt: TGTGCCAGCAGTCCCCCCCCGGGAGTCGGATACGAGCAGTACTTC

j_gene: TRBJ2-7
v_gene: TRBV29-1
abundance: once
d_gene: -
CDR3aa: CSVEDGPGQGVDYEQYF
CDR3nt: TGCAGCGTTGAAGATGGGCCCGGGCAGGGTGTAGACTACGAGCAGTACTTC

j_gene: TRBJ2-5
v_gene: TRBV3-1
abundance: -
d_gene: -
CDR3aa: CASSLQAQQETQYF
CDR3nt: TGTGCCAGCAGCCTTCAGGCACAGCAAGAGACCCAGTACTTC

j_gene: TRBJ2-7
v_gene: TRBV29-1
abundance: few
d_gene: TRBD2
CDR3aa: CSVTRPSGPISYEQYF
CDR3nt: TGCAGCGTTACCCGACCTAGCGGGCCTATCTCCTACGAGCAGTACTTC

j_gene: TRBJ2-1
v_gene: TRBV5-1
abundance: -
d_gene: -
CDR3aa: CASSLEPLGNEQFF
CDR3nt: TGCGCCAGCAGCTTGGAACCCCTGGGGAATGAGCAGTTCTTC

j_gene: TRBJ2-5
v_gene: TRBV15
abundance: few
d_gene: TRBD1
CDR3aa: CATSRDRGQQETQYF
CDR3nt: TGTGCCACCAGCAGAGATAGGGGACAGCAAGAGACCCAGTACTTC

j_gene: TRBJ1-1
v_gene: TRBV9
abundance: -
d_gene: -
CDR3aa: CASSVAKGGWTEAFF
CDR3nt: TGTGCCAGCAGCGTAGCTAAGGGGGGCTGGACTGAAGCTTTCTTT

j_gene: TRBJ2-4
v_gene: TRBV6-4
abundance: -
d_gene: -
CDR3aa: CAIKRGGNIQYF
CDR3nt: TGTGCCATCAAAAGGGGGGGAAACATTCAGTACTTC

j_gene: TRBJ1-1
v_gene: TRBV12-3/TRBV12-4
abundance: many
d_gene: TRBD1
CDR3aa: CASSPGQGGNTEAFF
CDR3nt: TGTGCCAGCAGCCCGGGACAGGGGGGGAACACTGAAGCTTTCTTT

j_gene: TRBJ2-3
v_gene: TRBV4-1
abundance: -
d_gene: -
CDR3aa: CASSQDLTADTQYF
CDR3nt: TGCGCCAGCAGCCAAGATTTGACGGCAGATACGCAGTATTTT

j_gene: TRBJ2-7
v_gene: TRBV27
abundance: -
d_gene: TRBD2
CDR3aa: CASSFRLAGVYEQYF
CDR3nt: TGTGCCAGCAGTTTCCGACTAGCGGGGGTGTACGAGCAGTACTTC

j_gene: TRBJ2-2
v_gene: TRBV7-8
abundance: -
d_gene: -
CDR3aa: CASSLAFGVLVFYGELFF
CDR3nt: TGTGCCAGCAGCTTAGCGTTCGGGGTTCTGGTGTTTTACGGGGAGCTGTTTTTT

j_gene: TRBJ1-2
v_gene: TRBV6-1
abundance: -
d_gene: -
CDR3aa: CASKSLSGGSHILNYGYTF
CDR3nt: TGTGCCAGCAAGAGTTTATCCGGGGGATCACACATACTCAACTATGGCTACACCTTC

j_gene: TRBJ1-5
v_gene: TRBV9
abundance: -
d_gene: -
CDR3aa: CASSVGGLGNQPQHF
CDR3nt: TGTGCCAGCAGCGTAGGGGGGCTTGGCAATCAGCCCCAGCATTTT

j_gene: TRBJ2-7
v_gene: TRBV4-2
abundance: -
d_gene: -
CDR3aa: CASSQDRHEQYF
CDR3nt: TGTGCCAGCAGCCAAGATCGCCACGAGCAGTACTTC

j_gene: TRBJ1-4
v_gene: TRBV27
abundance: many
d_gene: -
CDR3aa: CASRPTGDMGKLFF
CDR3nt: TGTGCCAGCAGACCGACCGGGGATATGGGAAAACTGTTTTTT

j_gene: TRBJ2-2
v_gene: TRBV20-1
abundance: -
d_gene: -
CDR3aa: CSARSARTGTGELFF
CDR3nt: TGCAGTGCTAGATCGGCTAGAACGGGCACCGGGGAGCTGTTTTTT

j_gene: TRBJ1-2
v_gene: TRBV2
abundance: few
d_gene: -
CDR3aa: CASSQPNYGYTF
CDR3nt: TGTGCCAGCAGCCAGCCTAACTATGGCTACACCTTC

j_gene: TRBJ2-7
v_gene: TRBV20-1
abundance: -
d_gene: -
CDR3aa: CSARAQGYSYEQYF
CDR3nt: TGCAGTGCTAGGGCCCAGGGTTATTCCTACGAGCAGTACTTC

j_gene: TRBJ2-6
v_gene: TRBV12-3/TRBV12-4
abundance: -
d_gene: TRBD1
CDR3aa: CASSFGQGISGANVLTF
CDR3nt: TGTGCCAGCAGTTTCGGACAGGGGATCTCTGGGGCCAACGTCCTGACTTTC

j_gene: TRBJ1-5
v_gene: TRBV4-3
abundance: -
d_gene: -
CDR3aa: CASSQVWQGSQPQHF
CDR3nt: TGCGCCAGCAGCCAAGTTTGGCAGGGGAGCCAGCCCCAGCATTTT

j_gene: TRBJ2-1
v_gene: TRBV7-6
abundance: -
d_gene: -
CDR3aa: CASSSSTQGEQFF
CDR3nt: TGTGCCAGCAGCTCATCCACCCAGGGGGAGCAGTTCTTC

j_gene: TRBJ1-5
v_gene: TRBV2
abundance: -
d_gene: TRBD1
CDR3aa: CASSSGQGAPSNQPQHF
CDR3nt: TGTGCCAGCAGTTCAGGACAGGGGGCGCCGAGCAATCAGCCCCAGCATTTT

j_gene: TRBJ1-1
v_gene: TRBV19
abundance: -
d_gene: TRBD1
CDR3aa: CASSVTGTDRAAFF
CDR3nt: TGTGCCAGTAGTGTGACAGGGACGGATCGGGCAGCTTTCTTT

j_gene: TRBJ2-2
v_gene: TRBV7-6
abundance: few
d_gene: TRBD2
CDR3aa: CASSPSGGSAGELFF
CDR3nt: TGTGCCAGCAGCCCTAGCGGGGGGTCCGCCGGGGAGCTGTTTTTT

j_gene: TRBJ2-7
v_gene: TRBV20-1
abundance: many
d_gene: TRBD1
CDR3aa: CSARARDRSSYEQYF
CDR3nt: TGCAGTGCTAGAGCCCGGGACAGGAGCTCCTACGAGCAGTACTTC

j_gene: TRBJ2-7
v_gene: TRBV30
abundance: few
d_gene: -
CDR3aa: CAWAIRGSLSYEQYF
CDR3nt: TGTGCCTGGGCGATTAGAGGATCGTTATCCTACGAGCAGTACTTC

j_gene: TRBJ1-2
v_gene: TRBV20-1
abundance: -
d_gene: TRBD1
CDR3aa: CSAQTPRDRGGYTF
CDR3nt: TGCAGTGCTCAAACGCCCCGGGACAGGGGAGGCTACACCTTC